This is a list of T cell receptor beta chains from one sample in a study of beta chain features in type 1 diabetes. TCRdb's copy holds only in-frame clones and misses some; the assay was immunoSEQ multiplex PCR. Of some 200,000 clones detected, roughly 16% appear once; the ten largest clones hold 0.085%. Sequenced: naive CD4+ T cells from blood. The receptors originated from a man aged 30 to 39 with type 1 diabetes. The CDR3 runs from the conserved cysteine through the conserved F or W. Each record gives: V gene, D gene, J gene, clone size, CDR3 protein, CDR3 DNA. The D gene is left open where the match is weak. Only part of the rows carry a size: once, few, many, or a class if the clone is expanded.

TRBV28	TRBD1	TRBJ2-7	.	CASSSGQGGGEQYF	TGTGCCAGCAGTTCAGGACAGGGAGGAGGCGAGCAGTACTTC
TRBV28	.	TRBJ2-7	.	CASSSAQDYEQYF	TGTGCCAGCAGTTCCGCCCAAGACTACGAGCAGTACTTC
TRBV14	.	TRBJ2-1	.	CASSQDKRTVQNEQFF	TGTGCCAGCAGCCAAGATAAACGGACGGTCCAGAATGAGCAGTTCTTC
TRBV25-1	.	TRBJ2-7	.	CASSEWPYEQYF	TGTGCCAGCAGTGAATGGCCCTACGAGCAGTACTTC
TRBV30	TRBD2	TRBJ2-7	few	CAWSWTSGLYEQYF	TGTGCCTGGAGTTGGACTAGCGGCCTCTACGAGCAGTACTTC
TRBV5-1	.	TRBJ2-5	.	CASSVDMIQETQYF	TGCGCCAGCAGCGTTGACATGATTCAAGAGACCCAGTACTTC
TRBV20-1	.	TRBJ2-7	few	CSARISDEQYF	TGCAGTGCTAGGATAAGTGACGAGCAGTACTTC
TRBV9	.	TRBJ2-1	few	CASSPRIGVRPYHEQFF	TGTGCCAGCAGCCCCCGGATAGGGGTCCGTCCTTACCATGAGCAGTTCTTC
TRBV12-5	.	TRBJ2-1	.	CASGSSYNEQFF	TGTGCTAGTGGATCATCCTACAATGAGCAGTTCTTC
TRBV7-3	.	TRBJ1-1	few	CASSLRADYTEAFF	TGTGCCAGCAGCTTAAGGGCAGATTACACTGAAGCTTTCTTT
TRBV9	TRBD2	TRBJ2-7	few	CASSVGGSGNYEQYF	TGTGCCAGCAGCGTAGGCGGTAGCGGGAACTACGAGCAGTACTTC
TRBV19	.	TRBJ2-5	once	CASSIWGQQETQYF	TGTGCCAGTAGTATTTGGGGACAACAAGAGACCCAGTACTTC
TRBV7-9	TRBD2	TRBJ2-3	few	CASSRTSGRFILTDTQYF	TGTGCCAGCAGCCGTACTAGCGGGAGGTTCATTCTCACAGATACGCAGTATTTT
TRBV30	.	TRBJ2-3	.	CAWSGTTSQYF	TGTGCCTGGTCCGGGACGACTTCGCAGTATTTT
TRBV29-1	TRBD2	TRBJ2-5	few	CSVEDTGGEETQYF	TGCAGCGTTGAAGATACGGGGGGAGAAGAGACCCAGTACTTC
TRBV29-1	TRBD1	TRBJ1-5	few	CSAGTGGNQPQHF	TGCAGCGCGGGGACAGGGGGGAATCAGCCCCAGCATTTT
TRBV9	.	TRBJ2-1	few	CASSALGSMDEQFF	TGTGCCAGCAGCGCTCTAGGGAGTATGGATGAGCAGTTCTTC
TRBV14	.	TRBJ2-3	.	CASSQGVNTQYF	TGTGCCAGCAGCCAGGGGGTCAATACGCAGTATTTT
TRBV4-3	TRBD2	TRBJ2-1	.	CASSQILAGTEQFF	TGCGCCAGCAGCCAAATATTAGCGGGCACAGAGCAGTTCTTC
TRBV25-1	TRBD1	TRBJ2-7	.	CASSVPGTGIYEQYF	TGTGCCAGCAGTGTTCCCGGGACAGGGATATACGAGCAGTACTTC
TRBV9	TRBD2	TRBJ2-3	.	CASRAGTDTQYF	TGTGCCAGCCGAGCGGGGACAGATACGCAGTATTTT
TRBV30	TRBD2	TRBJ2-1	few	CAWNDPGLAGGGLYNEQFF	TGTGCCTGGAACGACCCGGGACTAGCGGGAGGGGGACTTTACAATGAGCAGTTCTTC
TRBV7-2	.	TRBJ2-1	.	CASSLAGMLSYNEQFF	TGTGCCAGCAGCTTAGCGGGGATGCTCTCCTACAATGAGCAGTTCTTC
TRBV28	.	TRBJ2-6	few	CASSIRQSSGANVLTF	TGTGCCAGCAGTATCCGACAGAGCTCTGGGGCCAACGTCCTGACTTTC
TRBV7-2	.	TRBJ1-2	few	CASSRESFYGYTF	TGTGCCAGCAGCCGGGAGTCTTTCTATGGCTACACCTTC
TRBV5-6	.	TRBJ2-7	few	CASSLATSESYEQYF	TGTGCCAGCAGCCTTGCCACTAGTGAGTCCTACGAGCAGTACTTC
TRBV7-8	.	TRBJ2-7	few	CASSLAGSPGEQYF	TGTGCCAGCAGCTTAGCAGGTTCCCCTGGCGAGCAGTACTTC
TRBV13	TRBD2	TRBJ2-1	few	CASSSRSGLAGADEQFF	TGTGCCAGCAGCTCAAGATCGGGACTAGCGGGAGCCGATGAGCAGTTCTTC
TRBV7-2	TRBD1	TRBJ1-5	few	CASSPRGQPQHF	TGTGCCAGCAGCCCCAGGGGGCAGCCCCAGCATTTT
TRBV29-1	TRBD2	TRBJ2-1	.	CSVETSGHLSSYNEQFF	TGCAGCGTTGAGACTAGCGGACACTTGAGCTCCTACAATGAGCAGTTCTTC
TRBV18	.	TRBJ2-1	.	CASSPPADEQFF	TGTGCCAGCTCACCACCCGCGGATGAGCAGTTCTTC
TRBV13	.	TRBJ2-7	.	CASSERRGARRSYEQYF	TGTGCCAGCAGCGAACGACGGGGGGCTAGGAGATCCTACGAGCAGTACTTC
TRBV4-2	.	TRBJ2-3	.	CASSQEGGDTQYF	TGTGCCAGCAGCCAAGAAGGAGGAGATACGCAGTATTTT
TRBV2	.	TRBJ2-5	.	CASSEATAQETQYF	TGTGCCAGCAGTGAAGCGACAGCTCAAGAGACCCAGTACTTC
TRBV25-1	TRBD1	TRBJ2-7	few	CASSLGGQGAYEQYF	TGTGCCAGCAGTTTAGGTGGGCAGGGGGCCTACGAGCAGTACTTC
TRBV27	TRBD1	TRBJ2-7	.	CASRTGGLLYEQYF	TGTGCCAGCAGAACAGGGGGCCTACTCTACGAGCAGTACTTC
TRBV6-4	TRBD1	TRBJ2-1	.	CASSRQGQTISEQFF	TGTGCCAGCAGTAGACAGGGGCAGACGATCTCTGAGCAGTTCTTC
TRBV28	TRBD1	TRBJ2-1	few	CASSFGTGAYNEQFF	TGTGCCAGCAGTTTCGGGACAGGGGCCTACAATGAGCAGTTCTTC
TRBV6-5	.	TRBJ2-1	few	CASSYSVGGEQFF	TGTGCCAGCAGTTACTCGGTGGGCGGGGAGCAGTTCTTC
TRBV27	.	TRBJ2-1	.	CASSFEGLPVNEQFF	TGTGCCAGCAGTTTCGAGGGACTCCCGGTGAATGAGCAGTTCTTC
TRBV29-1	TRBD1	TRBJ2-7	few	CSVKQGQGYEQYF	TGCAGCGTTAAACAGGGGCAAGGTTACGAGCAGTACTTC
TRBV4-3	.	TRBJ2-7	.	CASSQASNQPYEQYF	TGCGCCAGCAGCCAAGCATCTAACCAGCCCTACGAGCAGTACTTC
TRBV7-2	.	TRBJ2-5	.	CASSLLEGETQYF	TGTGCCAGCAGCTTATTAGAGGGAGAGACCCAGTACTTC
TRBV6-1	.	TRBJ2-6	.	CASMYPSGANVLTF	TGTGCCAGCATGTACCCCTCTGGGGCCAACGTCCTGACTTTC
TRBV15	TRBD2	TRBJ2-7	few	CATSSPKAGGHEQYF	TGTGCCACCAGCAGTCCTAAGGCGGGAGGCCACGAGCAGTACTTC
TRBV29-1	TRBD1	TRBJ2-3	.	CSVEQGAGDTQYF	TGCAGCGTTGAGCAGGGGGCGGGAGATACGCAGTATTTT
TRBV10-3	.	TRBJ1-1	few	CAISELQGNTEAFF	TGTGCCATCAGTGAGCTACAGGGGAACACTGAAGCTTTCTTT
TRBV29-1	TRBD2	TRBJ2-3	few	CSVAASGSSSDTQYF	TGCAGCGTTGCCGCTAGCGGGAGTTCGTCAGATACGCAGTATTTT